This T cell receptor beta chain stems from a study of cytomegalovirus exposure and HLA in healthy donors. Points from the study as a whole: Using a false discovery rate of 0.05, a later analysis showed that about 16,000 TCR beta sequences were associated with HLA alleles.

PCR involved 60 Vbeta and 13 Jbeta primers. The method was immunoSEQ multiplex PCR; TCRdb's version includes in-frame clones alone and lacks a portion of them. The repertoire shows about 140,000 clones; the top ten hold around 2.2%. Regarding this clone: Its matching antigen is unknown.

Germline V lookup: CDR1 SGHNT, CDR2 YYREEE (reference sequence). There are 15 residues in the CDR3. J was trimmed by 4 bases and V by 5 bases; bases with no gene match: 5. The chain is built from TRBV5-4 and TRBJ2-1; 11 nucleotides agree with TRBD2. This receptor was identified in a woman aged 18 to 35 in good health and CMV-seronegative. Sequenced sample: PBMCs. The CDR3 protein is CASRSGTSGYNEQFF. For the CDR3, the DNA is TGTGCCAGCAGATCCGGGACTAGCGGATACAATGAGCAGTTCTTC.